This TCR beta chain was captured by sequencing in a study of CD8+ T cells in alopecia areata. cDNA prepared by RNA extraction and subsequent reverse transcription served as the template for sequencing. Clones were read by immunoSEQ multiplex PCR, and TCRdb kept only the in-frame ones, dropping some. The sample includes about 130,000 clones, about 60% seen only once; the top ten take 5% to 7.5%. The CDR3 has 16 residues. Germline trimming cut 5 bases from V and 2 bases from J; bases unmatched to any gene: 10. From germline, CDR1 is SGHTA and CDR2 FQGNSA. The sequence derives from a human donor with alopecia areata. This specimen consisted of CD4+ T cells sorted from blood, obtained at week 0. The chain joins TRBV7-2 to TRBJ2-3; the match to TRBD1 covers 7 bases. The CDR3 DNA reads as TGTGCCAGCAGCCCGCCGGGACAGACTTTCACAGATACGCAGTATTTT. It encodes CASSPPGQTFTDTQYF. Full variable domain (remainder filled in from reference TRBV7-2 and TRBJ2-3): GAGVSQSPSNKVTEKGKDVELRCDPISGHTALYWYRQSLGQGLEFLIYFQGNSAPDKSGLPSDRFSAERTGGSVSTLTIQRTQQEDSAVYLCASSPPGQTFTDTQYFGPGTRLTVL.